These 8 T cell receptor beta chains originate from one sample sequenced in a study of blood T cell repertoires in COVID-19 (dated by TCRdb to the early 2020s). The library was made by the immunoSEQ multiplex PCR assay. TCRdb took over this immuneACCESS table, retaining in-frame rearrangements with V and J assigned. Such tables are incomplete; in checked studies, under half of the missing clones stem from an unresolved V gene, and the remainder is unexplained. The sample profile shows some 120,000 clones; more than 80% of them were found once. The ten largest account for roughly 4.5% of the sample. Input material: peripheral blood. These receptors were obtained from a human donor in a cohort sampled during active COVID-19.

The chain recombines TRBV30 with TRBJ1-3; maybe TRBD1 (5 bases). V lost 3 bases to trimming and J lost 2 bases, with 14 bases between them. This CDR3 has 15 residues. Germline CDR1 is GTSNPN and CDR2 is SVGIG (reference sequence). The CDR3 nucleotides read TGTGCCTGGAGCGGAATAGGGGTAGCTGGAAACACCATATATTTT. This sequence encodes CAWSGIGVAGNTIYF.

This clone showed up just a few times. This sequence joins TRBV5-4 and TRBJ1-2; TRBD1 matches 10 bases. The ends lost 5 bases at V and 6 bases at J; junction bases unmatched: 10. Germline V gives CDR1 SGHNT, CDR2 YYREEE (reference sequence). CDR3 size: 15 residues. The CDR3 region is CASSFDRGRFDGYTF. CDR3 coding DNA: TGTGCCAGCAGTTTTGACAGGGGGCGCTTCGATGGCTACACCTTC.

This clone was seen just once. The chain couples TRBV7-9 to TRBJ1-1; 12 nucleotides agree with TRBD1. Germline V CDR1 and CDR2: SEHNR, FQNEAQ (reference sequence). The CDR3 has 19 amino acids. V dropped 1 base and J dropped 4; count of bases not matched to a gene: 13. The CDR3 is CASSLGSRAGTGGVTEAFF. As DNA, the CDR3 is TGTGCCAGCAGCTTAGGGTCACGGGCCGGGACAGGGGGCGTCACTGAAGCTTTCTTT. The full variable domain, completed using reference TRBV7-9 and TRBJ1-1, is DTGVSQNPRHKITKRGQNVTFRCDPISEHNRLYWYRQTLGQGPEFLTYFQNEAQLEKSRLLSDRFSAERPKGSFSTLEIQRTEQGDSAMYLCASSLGSRAGTGGVTEAFFGQGTRLTVV.

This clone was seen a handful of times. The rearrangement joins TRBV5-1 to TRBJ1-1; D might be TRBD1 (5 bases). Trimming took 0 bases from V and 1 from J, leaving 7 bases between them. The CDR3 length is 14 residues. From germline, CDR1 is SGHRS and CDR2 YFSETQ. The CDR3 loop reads CASSLGQWNTEAFF. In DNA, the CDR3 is TGCGCCAGCAGCTTGGGACAGTGGAACACTGAAGCTTTCTTT.

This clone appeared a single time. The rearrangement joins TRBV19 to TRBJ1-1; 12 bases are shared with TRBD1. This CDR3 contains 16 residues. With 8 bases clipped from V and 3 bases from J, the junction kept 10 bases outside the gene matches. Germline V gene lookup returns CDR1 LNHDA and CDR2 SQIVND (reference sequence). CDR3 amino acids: CASWDRGRVGDTEAFF. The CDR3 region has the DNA TGTGCCAGTTGGGACAGGGGGCGGGTAGGCGACACTGAAGCTTTCTTT.

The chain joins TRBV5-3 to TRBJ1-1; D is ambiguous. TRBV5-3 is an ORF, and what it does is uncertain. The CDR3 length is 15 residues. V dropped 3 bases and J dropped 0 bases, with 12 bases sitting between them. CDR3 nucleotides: TGTGCCAGAAGCTCCCAGGATTTCATGAACACTGAAGCTTTCTTT. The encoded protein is CARSSQDFMNTEAFF.

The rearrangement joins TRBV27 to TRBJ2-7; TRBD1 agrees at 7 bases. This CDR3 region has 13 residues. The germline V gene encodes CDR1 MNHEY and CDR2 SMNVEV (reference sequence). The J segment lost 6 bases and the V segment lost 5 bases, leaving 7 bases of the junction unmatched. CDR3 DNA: TGTGCCAGCAGTCGAGGGACAGCCGCCGAGCAGTACTTC. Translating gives CASSRGTAAEQYF.

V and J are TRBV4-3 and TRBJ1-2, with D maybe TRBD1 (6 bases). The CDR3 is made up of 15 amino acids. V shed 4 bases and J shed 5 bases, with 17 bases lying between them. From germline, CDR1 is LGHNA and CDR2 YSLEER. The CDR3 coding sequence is TGCGCCAGCAGCCCGACGGGGGGCGCCTTGTATGGCTACACCTTC. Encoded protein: CASSPTGGALYGYTF.